The 10 T cell receptor beta chains given below trace back to one sample, sequenced in a study of cytomegalovirus exposure and HLA in healthy donors. Amplification used 60 Vbeta primers and 13 Jbeta primers. The data were produced by immunoSEQ multiplex PCR, yet TCRdb's version contains in-frame clones alone and is incomplete. Counted here are roughly 180,000 clones, nearly 80% occurring once; the ten biggest clones make up about 3.1%. Sequencing used PBMCs. These receptors all come from a female donor in good health and CMV-seronegative.

The chain combines TRBV4-2 with TRBJ2-1, with 12 bases that match TRBD2. The germline V gene has CDR1 LGHNA and CDR2 YNFKEQ. V lost 4 bases, J lost 9 bases, and 7 bases stayed unmatched. CDR3 size: 15 residues. The CDR3 sequence: CASSRTSGKRSEQFF. CDR3 nucleotide sequence: TGTGCCAGCAGCCGGACTAGCGGGAAACGGTCTGAGCAGTTCTTC.

As to this clone: This specimen includes other DNA sequences encoding the same CDR3. The J gene is TRBJ1-1, the V gene TRBV5-1; D is possibly TRBD1 (6 bases). This CDR3 is built from 13 residues. With 4 bases removed from V and 1 base from J, the gap between germline ends came to 8 bases. Germline V gene data show CDR1 as SGHRS and CDR2 as YFSETQ. CDR3 nucleotide sequence: TGCGCCAGCAGCCTGACAGGGAACACTGAAGCTTTCTTT. Protein: CASSLTGNTEAFF.

J is TRBJ2-1 and V is TRBV5-1; D is perhaps TRBD2 (7 bases). The CDR3 spans 16 residues. Germline-derived CDR1 and CDR2 are SGHRS and YFSETQ. V was shortened by 4 bases and J by 7 bases, with 21 bases between the two germline ends. In DNA, the CDR3 is TGCGCCAGCAGCCCGTTGGGAGGGGGGGGCCTGAATGAGCAGTTCTTC. Its protein product is CASSPLGGGGLNEQFF. Filled out from reference TRBV5-1 and TRBJ2-1, the complete variable domain reads KAGVTQTPRYLIKTRGQQVTLSCSPISGHRSVSWYQQTPGQGLQFLFEYFSETQRNKGNFPGRFSGRQFSNSRSEMNVSTLELGDSALYLCASSPLGGGGLNEQFFGPGTRLTVL.

The gene calls are TRBV28 and TRBJ2-3; 11 nucleotides agree with TRBD2. Losses at the gene ends were 5 bases for V and 3 bases for J; bases not matched to a gene: 7. Looked up from germline, CDR1 is MDHEN and CDR2 is SYDVKM. CDR3 length equals 16 residues. CDR3 loop: CASSVTSGSRTDTQYF. Here the CDR3 DNA reads TGTGCCAGCAGTGTCACTAGCGGGAGCCGGACAGATACGCAGTATTTT.

V is TRBV27 and J is TRBJ1-2; 11 nucleotides agree with TRBD1. The CDR3 spans 15 residues. V dropped 5 bases and J dropped 4; count of bases not matched to a gene: 6. The germline V gene encodes CDR1 MNHEY and CDR2 SMNVEV (reference sequence). CDR3 amino acids: CASSTRTGGAYGYTF. For the CDR3, the DNA is TGTGCCAGCAGTACGCGGACAGGGGGCGCCTATGGCTACACCTTC.

This clone was detected only a few times. CDR3: CATSRDRATGSGYEQYF. The CDR3 coding sequence is TGTGCCACCAGCAGAGATCGCGCTACCGGGAGCGGATACGAGCAGTACTTC. The rearrangement joins TRBV15 to TRBJ2-7, with D possibly TRBD2 on 6 matching bases. The CDR3 consists of 17 residues. The V gene's germline CDR1 is LNHNV and CDR2 YYDKDF (reference sequence). V lost 0 bases, J lost 4 bases, and 19 bases lay in between.

This clone was observed a few times. The chain carries TRBV19 and TRBJ1-1; D call uncertain. The CDR3 has 12 residues. Germline V gene data show CDR1 as LNHDA and CDR2 as SQIVND (reference sequence). V lost 6 bases, J lost 4 bases, and 9 bases lay in between. The CDR3, as DNA: TGTGCCAGTAGGGAACAGCTCACTGAAGCTTTCTTT. Residues: CASREQLTEAFF.

The J gene is TRBJ2-7, the V gene TRBV15, with D maybe TRBD1 (6 bases). Germline CDR1 reads LNHNV; CDR2 reads YYDKDF (reference sequence). With 7 bases removed from V and 3 bases from J, the gap between germline ends came to 19 bases. The CDR3 consists of 15 residues. CDR3 in amino acids: CATNKGVSGNYEQYF. CDR3 DNA sequence: TGTGCCACCAACAAGGGGGTCAGCGGTAACTACGAGCAGTACTTC.

A note on this clone: One end of the junction does not line up with germline, which may come from a read error. CDR3 nucleotides: TGTGCTAGCAGCTTAAGCGACACCGGGGAGCTGTTTTTT. This translates into CASSLSDTGELFF. The chain links TRBV7-7 to TRBJ2-2; D uncertain. The CDR3 runs 13 residues. Germline V gene data show CDR1 as SSHAT and CDR2 as FNYEAQ (reference sequence).

This clone has just one count. J is TRBJ1-1 and V is TRBV28; D not resolved. Germline lookup yields CDR1 MDHEN and CDR2 SYDVKM. Trimming took off 5 bases at V and 6 bases at J, with 10 bases between the two ends. CDR3 length: 12 residues. CDR3 DNA: TGTGCCAGCAGTCCACTTCTGGCTGAAGCTTTCTTT. Translating gives CASSPLLAEAFF.